These 11 T cell receptor beta chains originate from one sample sequenced in a study of blood T cell repertoires in COVID-19. The table came from immunoSEQ multiplex PCR; TCRdb's copy has only in-frame clones and leaves some out. The profile shows about 210,000 clones, around nine tenths of them singletons. Material for sequencing was peripheral blood. The receptors originated from a man between 18 and 29 years old with active or convalescent COVID-19.

This sequence joins TRBV6-5 and TRBJ1-3; D perhaps matches TRBD1 (5 bases). The CDR3 contains 13 residues. The V gene's germline CDR1 is MNHEY and CDR2 SVGAGI. Trimming cost V 8 bases and J 2 bases, with 10 bases left between them. The CDR3 sequence is CASDGGPGNTIYF. The CDR3 nucleotides are TGTGCCAGCGACGGGGGTCCTGGAAACACCATATATTTT.

CDR3 amino acids: CASSVGVYNEQFF. DNA of the CDR3: TGCGCCAGCAGTGTGGGCGTGTACAATGAGCAGTTCTTC. V gene TRBV10-2 combines with J gene TRBJ2-1; D is unclear. Trimming cost V 4 bases and J 4 bases, with 8 bases left between them. The germline V gene has CDR1 WSHSY and CDR2 SAAADI. This CDR3 region has 13 residues.

This clone was observed a single time. The V call is TRBV28, the J call TRBJ2-1, with 7 bases lining up with TRBD2. In germline, CDR1 is MDHEN, CDR2 SYDVKM. The CDR3 sequence is 17 residues long. After removal of 5 bases from V and 5 bases from J, the junction contained 15 bases not matched to a gene. The CDR3 DNA reads TGTGCCAGCAGTCTGACTGGGGGGGATTCGGTACACAATGAGCAGTTCTTC. Translating it yields CASSLTGGDSVHNEQFF.

This clone was seen just once. The rearrangement links TRBV5-6 to TRBJ2-1; 9 bases fit TRBD2. This CDR3 contains 17 residues. The trim removed 4 bases at V and 4 bases at J, leaving 12 bases unmatched. The germline gives CDR1 SGHDT, CDR2 YYEEEE. The CDR3 reads CASSLGTLTSGYNEQFF. The CDR3 DNA reads as TGTGCCAGCAGCCTTGGGACCCTGACTAGCGGTTACAATGAGCAGTTCTTC.

This sequence joins TRBV30 and TRBJ1-1; tentative D call: TRBD1 (5 bases). Germline CDR1 GTSNPN, CDR2 SVGIG (reference sequence). The CDR3 extends over 14 amino acids. Trimming pared 4 bases from V and 1 base from J, leaving 13 bases between. CDR3 residues: CAWIKTDQNTEAFF. The CDR3 nucleotides are TGTGCCTGGATAAAGACAGACCAGAACACTGAAGCTTTCTTT.

The chain recombines TRBV3-1 (or the pseudogene TRBV3-2) with TRBJ1-3; no definite D call. Germline V gene lookup returns CDR1 LGHDT and CDR2 YNNKEL (reference sequence). The CDR3 has 12 amino acids. Deletions cut 3 bases from V and 8 bases from J, with 8 bases between. The CDR3 loop is CASSHPVHTIYF. Here the CDR3 DNA reads TGTGCCAGCAGCCATCCTGTCCACACCATATATTTT.

The gene calls are TRBV29-1 and TRBJ2-3; tentative D call: TRBD1 (5 bases). This CDR3 is 14 amino acids long. Germline lookup yields CDR1 SQVTM and CDR2 ANQGSEA. Trimming removed 3 bases at V and 0 bases at J, with 10 bases between. CDR3 in amino acids: CSVDSRASTDTQYF. DNA of the CDR3: TGCAGCGTTGACTCCAGGGCTAGCACAGATACGCAGTATTTT.

This chain uses TRBV18 with TRBJ1-1, with D perhaps matching TRBD1 (6 bases). The CDR3 sequence is 15 residues long. Looked up from germline, CDR1 is KGHSH and CDR2 is LQKENI. The V gene lost 3 bases and the J gene lost 4 bases, with 15 bases spanning the gap. The CDR3 here is CASSPSQGLATEAFF. CDR3 in DNA: TGTGCCAGCTCACCTTCGCAGGGGCTGGCCACTGAAGCTTTCTTT.

This chain links TRBV4-2 with TRBJ1-1, with D perhaps TRBD1 (5 bases). V was cut by 4 bases and J by 8 bases, with 11 bases left in between. Per germline, CDR1 LGHNA and CDR2 YNFKEQ. The CDR3 length is 12 residues. CDR3 in DNA: TGTGCCAGCAGCCCCCCGGGGGAGGAAGCTTTCTTT. It is translated as CASSPPGEEAFF.

This chain joins TRBV11-3 and TRBJ2-2; D may be TRBD2 (6 bases). With 5 bases removed from V and 7 bases from J, the gap between germline ends came to 11 bases. The CDR3 is 13 amino acids. Per germline, CDR1 SGHNT and CDR2 YENEEA. The CDR3 DNA sequence: TGTGCCAGCAGCCGTTCGGGAGTCGGGGAGCTGTTTTTT. As protein: CASSRSGVGELFF.

CDR3 coding DNA: TGTGCCAGCAGTTACGACAGGGCCGATTATGGCTACACCTTC. This codes for CASSYDRADYGYTF. The chain recombines TRBV28 with TRBJ1-2, with TRBD1 matching over 7 bases. CDR3 size: 14 residues. Germline V CDR1 and CDR2: MDHEN, SYDVKM. Losses at the gene ends were 4 bases for V and 5 bases for J; bases not matched to a gene: 7.